This T cell receptor beta chain is from a study of regulatory T cells in long-lasting Graves disease. Overall study results and limits: Favored usage of TRBV28, TRBJ1-2 and TRBJ2-5 was recorded in persistent disease.

Building of the TCR beta libraries involved iRepertoire HTBI primers and Arm-PCR of CDR3 regions. MiXCR was run by TCRdb on the multiplex PCR reads, yielding one entry per CDR3 protein. The data show approximately 350,000 distinct CDR3 sequences, over 9.5% seen once. This CDR3 spans 14 amino acids. Trimming shortened V by 7 bases and J by 3 bases, and 15 bases separated the two germline ends. The germline V gene encodes CDR1 SEHNR and CDR2 FQNEAQ (reference sequence). This clonotype was picked up many times. The antigen remains unidentified. Time point given: newly diagnosed GD, antithyroid drugs for less than 3 months. RNA isolated from PBMCs was used to make the TCR library. With EDTA tubes as the receptacles, about 9 milliliters of peripheral blood were drawn. The same data also contributed to another study, on T cells in Graves' hyperthyroidism and ophthalmopathy.

The TCR comes from a woman between 18 and 29 years old with Graves disease. This sequence joins TRBV7-9 and TRBJ2-5; D is unresolved. The material sequenced was peripheral blood mononuclear cells (PBMCs), taken at new diagnosis, from a patient treated with antithyroid drugs. CDR3 loop: CASTHSWGEETQYF. In nucleotides, the CDR3 is TGTGCCAGCACCCATAGTTGGGGTGAAGAGACCCAGTACTTC.